A selection of T cell receptor beta chains follows, all from one sample in a study of PD-1 blockade in mismatch repair-deficient tumors. Some clones are missing from TCRdb's copy, which holds only in-frame ones; the method was immunoSEQ multiplex PCR. The data show approximately 63,000 clones, with about 87% seen just once and approximately 15% held by the top ten. The source material was peripheral blood, sampled 52 weeks after starting pembrolizumab. These receptors all stem from an adult with mismatch repair-deficient cancer. Both conserved end residues are part of each CDR3. Each record gives: V gene, J gene, clone size, D gene, CDR3 DNA, CDR3 protein. A D gene is named only where the DNA matches it firmly. Rows may omit the clone size; those that give it use once, few, many or a size class.

TRBV2	TRBJ2-1	-	-	TGTGCCAGCGAGAGCGGCACTACCTTAAGGTACAATGAGCAGTTCTTC	CASESGTTLRYNEQFF
TRBV7-3	TRBJ2-7	-	-	TGTGCCAGCAGCCAAGGGGCAGGATCCTACGAGCAGTACTTC	CASSQGAGSYEQYF
TRBV19	TRBJ2-3	-	TRBD1	TGTGCCAGTAGTATACTAGACAGGGGATATGACACGCAGTATTTT	CASSILDRGYDTQYF
TRBV2	TRBJ1-5	-	-	TGTGCCAGCAGTGACCCACCTAGCAATCAGCCCCAGCATTTT	CASSDPPSNQPQHF
TRBV27	TRBJ1-2	-	TRBD1	TGTGCCAGCAGTTCCCGACAGGGAATGGGCTACACCTTC	CASSSRQGMGYTF
TRBV9	TRBJ2-1	-	-	TGTGCCAGCAGCCCCACCCTGGGTTACAATGAGCAGTTCTTC	CASSPTLGYNEQFF
TRBV19	TRBJ1-1	-	-	TGTGCCAGTAGTATTTGGGGCGAGACGGAAGCTTTCTTT	CASSIWGETEAFF
TRBV10-3	TRBJ1-1	-	-	TGTGCCATCAGCCAAGGAACCCCTGAAGCTTTCTTT	CAISQGTPEAFF
TRBV4-1	TRBJ2-7	-	TRBD2	TGCGCCAGCGCGCCGGGACTAGGCGACTACGAGCAGTACTTC	CASAPGLGDYEQYF
TRBV19	TRBJ2-7	-	-	TGTGCCAGTAGTATAGGTGGAATAAACAGGCTGTGGGGTAATCACGAGCAGTACTTC	CASSIGGINRLWGNHEQYF
TRBV9	TRBJ2-5	-	-	TGTGCCAGCAGCGTATTCGCTAGCAGCAAACAAGAGACCCAGTACTTC	CASSVFASSKQETQYF
TRBV13	TRBJ2-5	once	-	TGTGCCAGCAGCGTAGCGGACCGGGGGGAGACCCAGTACTTC	CASSVADRGETQYF
TRBV6-4	TRBJ1-3	-	-	TGTGCCAGCAGTGACCTAGGACATCCCCGGGCCTACTCTGGAAACACCATATATTTT	CASSDLGHPRAYSGNTIYF
TRBV19	TRBJ1-1	-	-	TGTGCCAGTAGCAACCGCTGGGATGCGAACACTGAAGCTTTCTTT	CASSNRWDANTEAFF
TRBV5-1	TRBJ2-7	-	TRBD2	TGCGCCAGCGCCTACGGGACTAGCGGGAAATCCTACGAGCAGTACTTC	CASAYGTSGKSYEQYF
TRBV9	TRBJ2-7	-	-	TGTGCCAGCAGCCCCACTGGCGCCACCTACGAGCAGTACTTC	CASSPTGATYEQYF
TRBV5-1	TRBJ2-5	-	TRBD1	TGCGCCAGCAGCACTGGGACAGGCCACCAAGAGACCCAGTACTTC	CASSTGTGHQETQYF
TRBV2	TRBJ2-1	-	-	TGTGCCAGCAATTGGCGAGGCTCCTACAATGAGCAGTTCTTC	CASNWRGSYNEQFF
TRBV9	TRBJ2-5	-	TRBD1	TGTGCCAGCAGCGCAGAGACAGGGTCGTCTGAGACCCAGTACTTC	CASSAETGSSETQYF
TRBV13	TRBJ2-7	-	-	TGTGCCAGCAGCGCCGGGACTTACTACGAGCAGTACTTC	CASSAGTYYEQYF
TRBV10-2	TRBJ2-7	-	TRBD2	TGCGCCACAGGACTAGCGGGAGGGCCGCTCAACTTC	CATGLAGGPLNF
TRBV5-1	TRBJ2-7	-	-	TGCGCCAGCAGCTTGTCAGGAGGGGAGGTCGAGCAGTACTTC	CASSLSGGEVEQYF
TRBV6-6	TRBJ1-2	-	TRBD1	TGTGCCAGCAGTTACGGGACAGGGCTTTATGGCTACACCTTC	CASSYGTGLYGYTF
TRBV5-1	TRBJ2-7	-	-	TGCGCCAGCAGCCACACAGGGAGCTCCTACGAGCAGTACTTC	CASSHTGSSYEQYF
TRBV28	TRBJ2-2	-	-	TGTGCCAGCAGTTCGCCTTTGGGCACCGGGGAGCTGTTTTTT	CASSSPLGTGELFF
TRBV5-4	TRBJ2-7	-	TRBD2	TGTGCCAGCAGCTCGGGACTAGCCGGAAACGAGCAGTACTTC	CASSSGLAGNEQYF
TRBV7-2	TRBJ2-1	-	TRBD2	TGTGCCAGCAGCTTCACTGCGCGGGAGGGGGGTGAGCAGTTCTTC	CASSFTAREGGEQFF
TRBV4-1	TRBJ2-7	once	-	TGCGCCAGCAGCCAAGGGCCGGTGTACAGTCTGAACGAGCAGTACTTC	CASSQGPVYSLNEQYF
TRBV6-5	TRBJ2-1	-	-	TGTGCCAGTTACCCTCAGTCGGGTGGTTACAATGAGCAGTTCTTC	CASYPQSGGYNEQFF
TRBV7-9	TRBJ2-7	-	TRBD2	TGTGCCAGCAGTTCCATAGCGGGAGCCTACGAGCAGTACTTC	CASSSIAGAYEQYF
TRBV5-4	TRBJ2-7	-	TRBD1	TGCGCCAGCAGCCAAGATAGGACAGGGGGCTACGAGCAGTACTTC	CASSQDRTGGYEQYF
TRBV7-9	TRBJ1-2	-	-	TGTGCCAGCAGCTTAGGGGCAGGGTACTATGGCTACACCTTC	CASSLGAGYYGYTF
TRBV27	TRBJ2-1	-	TRBD2	TGTGCCAGCAGTTCCATAGTAGCGGGAGGGAAGTTCTTC	CASSSIVAGGKFF
TRBV19	TRBJ2-1	-	TRBD1	TGTGCCAGTAGTATTGTAAGGACAGGAAAGGGGTACAATGAGCAGTTCTTC	CASSIVRTGKGYNEQFF
TRBV7-9	TRBJ1-1	-	-	TGTGCCAGCAGCTTAGCCAGCGGTGGGACTGAAGCTTTCTTT	CASSLASGGTEAFF
TRBV15	TRBJ2-2	-	-	TGTGCCACCTCCGACTACCCCACCGGGGAGCTGTTTTTT	CATSDYPTGELFF
TRBV18	TRBJ2-7	few	-	TGTGCCAGCTCACCAGGGAGCTCGGGGGAGCAGTACTTC	CASSPGSSGEQYF
TRBV4-1	TRBJ2-5	-	-	TGCGCCAGCAGCGGGGACTCTAGAGAGACCCAGTACTTC	CASSGDSRETQYF